These 23 T cell receptor beta chains were all obtained from the same sample, sequenced in a study of T cell responses to AZD1222 COVID-19 vaccine. Produced via immunoSEQ multiplex PCR; TCRdb's table is partial and in-frame only. This sample carries about 150,000 clones, under 95% of them seen once, and the ten largest clones take about 5%. Here the sequenced sample was peripheral blood, taken on day 0 of AZD1222 vaccination. The receptor set was obtained from an adult in good health.

The rearrangement joins TRBV7-2 to TRBJ2-3, with 8 bases lining up with TRBD1. The germline V gene encodes CDR1 SGHTA and CDR2 FQGNSA. This CDR3 is built from 16 residues. After removal of 1 base from V and 2 bases from J, the junction contained 5 bases not matched to a gene. CDR3 sequence reads: CASSLDWTGYTDTQYF. For the CDR3, the DNA is TGTGCCAGCAGCTTAGATTGGACAGGGTACACAGATACGCAGTATTTT.

V gene TRBV30 combines with J gene TRBJ1-5; unclear D gene. V gave up 2 bases and J gave up 9 bases, with 11 bases separating them. CDR1 is GTSNPN, CDR2 SVGIG, per germline (reference sequence). The CDR3 length is 12 residues. The CDR3 is CAWSRREGPQHF. CDR3 DNA sequence: TGTGCCTGGAGTAGGAGGGAGGGGCCCCAGCATTTT.

The CDR3 protein is CASSLDARAREQFF. The CDR3 region has the DNA TGTGCCAGCAGCTTAGACGCCAGGGCCAGGGAGCAGTTCTTC. The chain uses TRBV11-2 and TRBJ2-1; tentatively, D is TRBD1 (5 bases). This CDR3 comprises 14 residues. Germline loops: CDR1 SGHAT, CDR2 FQNNGV. With 0 bases removed from V and 10 bases from J, the gap between germline ends came to 13 bases. The entire variable domain, with the rest obtained from reference TRBV11-2 and TRBJ2-1, is as follows: EAGVAQSPRYKIIEKRQSVAFWCNPISGHATLYWYQQILGQGPKLLIQFQNNGVVDDSQLPKDRFSAERLKGVDSTLKIQPAKLEDSAVYLCASSLDARAREQFFGPGTRLTVL.

About this clone: The conserved phenylalanine or tryptophan is not found at the CDR3 terminus, so this likely reflects a read error. The limits of the CDR3 on the DNA are not certain, so only TCRdb's listed CDR3 is given. The CDR3 here is CASSPEMASGLI. This chain links TRBV9 with TRBJ2-7. The CDR3 adds up to 12 amino acids, both ends counted. Germline V CDR1 and CDR2: SGDLS, YYNGEE.

J is TRBJ1-5 and V is TRBV19; D unresolved. V lost 3 bases, J lost 0 bases, and 15 bases lay in between. The germline V gene has CDR1 LNHDA and CDR2 SQIVND (reference sequence). The CDR3 extends over 17 amino acids. DNA for the CDR3: TGTGCCAGTAGTATGGAGGGAACGGGGTATAGCAATCAGCCCCAGCATTTT. This gives the protein CASSMEGTGYSNQPQHF.

The V call is TRBV19, the J call TRBJ1-6, with D uncertain. From germline, CDR1 is LNHDA and CDR2 SQIVND (reference sequence). The CDR3 has 14 residues. Trimming stripped 7 bases from V and 7 bases from J, with 14 bases between. Here the CDR3 reads CASNARTLNSPLHF. The CDR3 DNA reads TGTGCCAGTAACGCCAGGACGCTAAATTCACCCCTCCACTTT.

J is TRBJ2-7 and V is TRBV10-2; 9 bases align to TRBD1. J gave up 1 base and V 6 bases, and 10 bases lay outside the gene matches. The CDR3 has 16 residues. Germline assignment: CDR1 WSHSY and CDR2 SAAADI. The CDR3 nucleotides are TGCGCCAGCAGCGATCCCGGACAGGGGCTTTCCTACGAGCAGTACTTC. Its translation is CASSDPGQGLSYEQYF.

This sequence joins TRBV5-1 and TRBJ1-6, with D unresolved. Trimming left V 2 bases short and J 7 bases short, with 4 bases between. The CDR3 extends over 12 amino acids. Germline loops: CDR1 SGHRS, CDR2 YFSETQ. The DNA of the CDR3 is TGCGCCAGCAGCTTAGAGAATTCACCCCTCCACTTT. This encodes CASSLENSPLHF. Using reference TRBV5-1 and TRBJ1-6 for the parts outside the CDR3, the full variable domain is KAGVTQTPRYLIKTRGQQVTLSCSPISGHRSVSWYQQTPGQGLQFLFEYFSETQRNKGNFPGRFSGRQFSNSRSEMNVSTLELGDSALYLCASSLENSPLHFGNGTRLTVT.

The V gene is TRBV25-1, the J gene TRBJ2-7, with unresolved D. V dropped 1 base and J dropped 3 bases, with 7 bases sitting between them. Germline V CDR1 and CDR2: MGHDK, SYGVNS. This CDR3 is 13 amino acids long. The DNA of the CDR3 is TGTGCCAGCAGTGAATTCCAGAACTACGAGCAGTACTTC. Its translation is CASSEFQNYEQYF.

This clone was seen once. J is TRBJ2-1 and V is TRBV5-1; 10 bases fit TRBD2. V lost 0 bases to trimming and J lost 6 bases; unmatched junction nucleotides: 6. From germline, CDR1 is SGHRS and CDR2 YFSETQ. CDR3 length equals 16 residues. The CDR3 nucleotides are TGCGCCAGCAGCTTGGTGGTAGCGGGAGGTAGCAATGAGCAGTTCTTC. This codes for CASSLVVAGGSNEQFF.

V usage is TRBV7-2 and J usage is TRBJ1-3, with D hard to call. The CDR3 consists of 13 residues. With 0 bases removed from V and 4 bases from J, the gap between germline ends came to 4 bases. CDR1 SGHTA and CDR2 FQGNSA come from the germline V gene. CDR3 DNA sequence: TGTGCCAGCAGCTTAGCCAGCGGAAACACCATATATTTT. Its protein is CASSLASGNTIYF.

The rearrangement uses TRBV25-1 and TRBJ2-7; 9 bases are a match to TRBD1. V lost 2 bases, J lost 10 bases, and 12 bases stayed unmatched. Germline V gene data show CDR1 as MGHDK and CDR2 as SYGVNS. The CDR3 extends over 15 amino acids. This CDR3 reads CASSEEGQGLRGQYF. CDR3 in DNA: TGTGCCAGCAGTGAAGAAGGACAGGGGCTGCGGGGCCAGTACTTC.

DNA for the CDR3: TGCGCCAGCAGCTCGGGACAGGGTTTGGATTCACCCCTCCACTTT. Encoded protein: CASSSGQGLDSPLHF. The V and J genes are TRBV5-1 and TRBJ1-6; 9 bases line up with TRBD1. The CDR3 runs 15 residues. J lost 8 bases, V lost 3 bases, and 6 bases had no gene match. Per germline, CDR1 SGHRS and CDR2 YFSETQ.

The genes are TRBV7-9 and TRBJ2-3, with D possibly being TRBD1 or TRBD2 (5 bases each). Looked up from germline, CDR1 is SEHNR and CDR2 is FQNEAQ (reference sequence). This CDR3 comprises 15 residues. Trimming stripped 1 base from V and 2 bases from J, with 10 bases between. The CDR3 bases are TGTGCCAGCAGCTTAGGGCTAGGGACCACAGATACGCAGTATTTT. Translated, it gives CASSLGLGTTDTQYF. The whole variable domain, filled in from reference TRBV7-9 and TRBJ2-3, reads DTGVSQNPRHKITKRGQNVTFRCDPISEHNRLYWYRQTLGQGPEFLTYFQNEAQLEKSRLLSDRFSAERPKGSFSTLEIQRTEQGDSAMYLCASSLGLGTTDTQYFGPGTRLTVL.

This clone was observed a few times. The CDR3 DNA follows: TGCGCCAGCAGCTTGAAGGAGCCGGGCCACACTGAAGCTTTCTTT. Translating it yields CASSLKEPGHTEAFF. The rearrangement links TRBV5-1 to TRBJ1-1; unclear D gene. V gave up 1 base and J gave up 3 bases, with 13 bases separating them. Germline values: CDR1 SGHRS, CDR2 YFSETQ. This CDR3 has 15 amino acids. The complete variable domain, with remaining parts taken from reference TRBV5-1 and TRBJ1-1, reads KAGVTQTPRYLIKTRGQQVTLSCSPISGHRSVSWYQQTPGQGLQFLFEYFSETQRNKGNFPGRFSGRQFSNSRSEMNVSTLELGDSALYLCASSLKEPGHTEAFFGQGTRLTVV.

The CDR3: CASSEAGTGGMRNSPLHF. The DNA for the CDR3 is TGTGCCAGCAGTGAAGCGGGGACGGGCGGAATGAGGAATTCACCCCTCCACTTT. This chain joins TRBV2 and TRBJ1-6, with D possibly matching TRBD1 (5 bases). The length of the CDR3 is 18 residues. V lost 0 bases to trimming and J lost 7 bases, with 19 bases between them. Germline CDR1 reads SNHLY; CDR2 reads FYNNEI. Full variable domain (remainder filled in from reference TRBV2 and TRBJ1-6): EPEVTQTPSHQVTQMGQEVILRCVPISNHLYFYWYRQILGQKVEFLVSFYNNEISEKSEIFDDQFSVERPDGSNFTLKIRSTKLEDSAMYFCASSEAGTGGMRNSPLHFGNGTRLTVT.

This clone has a handful of counts. The rearrangement links TRBV7-2 to TRBJ2-7, with a tentative D call TRBD1 (5 bases). V shed 0 bases and J shed 2 bases, with 14 bases lying between them. From germline, CDR1 is SGHTA and CDR2 FQGNSA. The CDR3 runs 16 residues. The DNA of the CDR3 is TGTGCCAGCAGCTTAGCGCTTTGGGCAGGGACCTACGAGCAGTACTTC. Translation gives CASSLALWAGTYEQYF. The full variable domain, with the rest looked up from reference TRBV7-2 and TRBJ2-7, is GAGVSQSPSNKVTEKGKDVELRCDPISGHTALYWYRQSLGQGLEFLIYFQGNSAPDKSGLPSDRFSAERTGGSVSTLTIQRTQQEDSAVYLCASSLALWAGTYEQYFGPGTRLTVT.

CDR3 amino acids: CASRDVGETQYF. The CDR3 coding sequence is TGTGCCAGCAGGGATGTGGGGGAGACCCAGTACTTC. This chain links TRBV7-2 with TRBJ2-5, with D unclear. V gave up 6 bases and J gave up 5 bases, with 10 bases separating them. The CDR3 consists of 12 residues. From germline, CDR1 is SGHTA and CDR2 FQGNSA.

The chain joins TRBV28 to TRBJ1-1; D uncertain. Germline assignment: CDR1 MDHEN and CDR2 SYDVKM. The CDR3 is 10 amino acids. The CDR3 nucleotides are TGTGCTACGCGGGCCACTGAAGCTTTCTTT. Protein: CATRATEAFF.

The V call is TRBV11-2, the J call TRBJ2-7; D is unclear. In germline, CDR1 is SGHAT, CDR2 FQNNGV. This CDR3 is 14 amino acids long. The germline V and J ends were trimmed by 1 base and 0 bases, with 7 bases remaining between them. The CDR3 protein is CASSLAPASYEQYF. The DNA of the CDR3 is TGTGCCAGCAGCTTAGCTCCGGCCTCCTACGAGCAGTACTTC.

The V and J genes are TRBV28 and TRBJ1-5; D unclear. Germline CDR1 and CDR2: MDHEN and SYDVKM. V was pared by 5 bases and J by 2 bases, with 13 bases between. The CDR3 covers 15 residues. The CDR3 sequence: CASSPLTGGNQPQHF. The CDR3 DNA sequence: TGTGCCAGCAGTCCTCTAACCGGGGGCAATCAGCCCCAGCATTTT.

Only one count was recorded for this clone. V and J are TRBV7-2 and TRBJ1-1; possibly TRBD1 for D (6 bases). V lost 1 base and J lost 8, with 11 bases in between. Germline loops: CDR1 SGHTA, CDR2 FQGNSA. CDR3 length: 13 residues. For the CDR3, the DNA is TGTGCCAGCAGCTTAGTACAGGGTAGAGAAGCTTTCTTT. Its translation: CASSLVQGREAFF.

This chain uses TRBV9 with TRBJ2-1; 9 nucleotides align to TRBD2. The CDR3 is 13 amino acids. V was pared by 7 bases and J by 4 bases, with 3 bases of the junction left unmatched. Germline values: CDR1 SGDLS, CDR2 YYNGEE. CDR3 sequence (DNA): TGTGCCAGCGGTAGCGGGAGTTACAATGAGCAGTTCTTC. Its translation is CASGSGSYNEQFF.